A selection of T cell receptor beta chains follows, all from one sample in a study of vaccination effects on CD4 cells after COVID-19. The protocol was immunoSEQ multiplex PCR, while the TCRdb copy is restricted to in-frame clones and leaves out a portion. The repertoire has 10,000 to 13,000 clones, approximately 74% of them found once; the top ten carry roughly 24%. Their target antigens are unknown. The sequenced sample was CD4+ T cells from PBMCs cultured with HCoV-229E spike peptides, obtained before COVID-19 vaccination. Receptor source: a human donor who received a COVID-19 vaccine. Each CDR3 is given with its conserved first and last residue. The D gene is left open where the match is weak. Some rows have no size entry. The others give once, few or many, or a class for an expanded clone.

clone size: -
J gene: TRBJ2-7
D gene: TRBD1
V gene: TRBV30
CDR3 protein: CAWSPTGGLSYEQYF
CDR3 DNA: TGTGCCTGGAGTCCGACAGGGGGCTTATCCTACGAGCAGTACTTC

clone size: -
J gene: TRBJ2-1
D gene: -
V gene: TRBV10-1
CDR3 protein: CASLGLSYSYNEQFF
CDR3 DNA: TGCGCCAGCCTGGGACTCTCTTACTCCTACAATGAGCAGTTCTTC

clone size: -
J gene: TRBJ2-7
D gene: -
V gene: TRBV28
CDR3 protein: CAMQDRGGKQYF
CDR3 DNA: TGTGCCATGCAAGACAGGGGAGGGAAGCAGTACTTC

clone size: few
J gene: TRBJ2-1
D gene: -
V gene: TRBV3-1/TRBV3-2
CDR3 protein: CASSDFYNEQFF
CDR3 DNA: TGTGCCAGCAGCGACTTCTACAATGAGCAGTTCTTC

clone size: few
J gene: TRBJ1-5
D gene: -
V gene: TRBV2
CDR3 protein: CASSDRDNQPQHF
CDR3 DNA: TGTGCCAGCAGTGACAGGGACAATCAGCCCCAGCATTTT

clone size: -
J gene: TRBJ2-3
D gene: -
V gene: TRBV18
CDR3 protein: CASSLEDTQYF
CDR3 DNA: TGTGCCAGCTCACTGGAGGATACGCAGTATTTT

clone size: -
J gene: TRBJ1-6
D gene: -
V gene: TRBV3-1/TRBV3-2
CDR3 protein: CASSSSGNSPLHF
CDR3 DNA: TGTGCCAGCAGCTCTTCAGGGAATTCACCCCTCCACTTT

clone size: -
J gene: TRBJ1-4
D gene: -
V gene: TRBV7-9
CDR3 protein: CASSSNPRHANEKLFF
CDR3 DNA: TGTGCCAGCAGCTCCAACCCCCGACATGCTAATGAAAAACTGTTTTTT

clone size: -
J gene: TRBJ2-7
D gene: TRBD1
V gene: TRBV5-1
CDR3 protein: CASSADRHYEQYF
CDR3 DNA: TGCGCCAGCAGTGCGGACAGGCACTACGAGCAGTACTTC

clone size: few
J gene: TRBJ1-1
D gene: TRBD1
V gene: TRBV6-5
CDR3 protein: CASSRTGAEAFF
CDR3 DNA: TGTGCCAGCAGTCGGACAGGGGCTGAAGCTTTCTTT

clone size: -
J gene: TRBJ1-6
D gene: -
V gene: TRBV3-1/TRBV3-2
CDR3 protein: CASSQDRANSPLHF
CDR3 DNA: TGTGCCAGCAGCCAAGACAGGGCCAATTCACCCCTCCACTTT

clone size: few
J gene: TRBJ1-5
D gene: -
V gene: TRBV3-1/TRBV3-2
CDR3 protein: CASSPSGGVGQPQHF
CDR3 DNA: TGTGCCAGCAGCCCCAGTGGAGGGGTTGGACAGCCCCAGCATTTT

clone size: -
J gene: TRBJ2-4
D gene: -
V gene: TRBV6-2/TRBV6-3
CDR3 protein: CASSPSERAANIQYF
CDR3 DNA: TGTGCCAGCAGTCCCTCGGAGAGGGCCGCGAACATTCAGTACTTC

clone size: -
J gene: TRBJ1-2
D gene: -
V gene: TRBV4-1
CDR3 protein: CATKRGGNYGYTF
CDR3 DNA: TGCGCCACCAAGAGGGGGGGCAACTATGGCTACACCTTC

clone size: -
J gene: TRBJ1-4
D gene: TRBD1
V gene: TRBV25-1
CDR3 protein: CASSVGQANNEKLFF
CDR3 DNA: TGTGCCAGCAGTGTAGGACAGGCTAATAATGAAAAACTGTTTTTT

clone size: few
J gene: TRBJ2-5
D gene: TRBD2
V gene: TRBV2
CDR3 protein: CASSDSGFQETQYF
CDR3 DNA: TGTGCCAGCAGCGATAGCGGGTTCCAAGAGACCCAGTACTTC

clone size: few
J gene: TRBJ1-4
D gene: -
V gene: TRBV4-1
CDR3 protein: CASSQGEPTRVNEKLFF
CDR3 DNA: TGCGCCAGCAGCCAAGGGGAACCGACAAGAGTTAATGAAAAACTGTTTTTT

clone size: -
J gene: TRBJ2-3
D gene: -
V gene: TRBV7-8
CDR3 protein: CASSPWSGYDTQYF
CDR3 DNA: TGTGCCAGCAGCCCCTGGTCCGGGTACGATACGCAGTATTTT

clone size: -
J gene: TRBJ1-3
D gene: -
V gene: TRBV12-3/TRBV12-4
CDR3 protein: CASTLGGNTIYF
CDR3 DNA: TGTGCCAGCACTTTAGGGGGAAACACCATATATTTT

clone size: once
J gene: TRBJ1-3
D gene: TRBD1
V gene: TRBV28
CDR3 protein: CASSLRRTGINTIYF
CDR3 DNA: TGTGCCAGCAGTTTACGAAGGACAGGGATAAACACCATATATTTT

clone size: once
J gene: TRBJ1-5
D gene: -
V gene: TRBV6-1
CDR3 protein: CASSDWDGYSNQPQHF
CDR3 DNA: TGTGCCAGCAGTGATTGGGACGGGTATAGCAATCAGCCCCAGCATTTT

clone size: -
J gene: TRBJ1-2
D gene: TRBD1
V gene: TRBV5-1
CDR3 protein: CASSLAEGAGGYTF
CDR3 DNA: TGCGCCAGCAGCTTGGCAGAGGGGGCAGGCGGCTACACCTTC

clone size: once
J gene: TRBJ2-3
D gene: -
V gene: TRBV5-8
CDR3 protein: CASSLDRAGTDTQYF
CDR3 DNA: TGTGCCAGCAGCCTCGACCGGGCTGGGACAGATACGCAGTATTTT

clone size: -
J gene: TRBJ2-1
D gene: -
V gene: TRBV5-6
CDR3 protein: CASSFFPTREQFF
CDR3 DNA: TGTGCCAGCAGTTTTTTTCCCACCCGGGAGCAGTTCTTC

clone size: -
J gene: TRBJ1-2
D gene: -
V gene: TRBV7-6
CDR3 protein: CASSLTGEGYGYTF
CDR3 DNA: TGTGCCAGCAGCTTGACAGGCGAGGGGTATGGCTACACCTTC

clone size: few
J gene: TRBJ1-3
D gene: -
V gene: TRBV6-2/TRBV6-3
CDR3 protein: CASSYPGQNSGNTIYF
CDR3 DNA: TGTGCCAGCAGTTACCCGGGACAAAACTCTGGAAACACCATATATTTT

clone size: -
J gene: TRBJ1-5
D gene: -
V gene: TRBV6-1
CDR3 protein: CASSDVGSGGQPQHF
CDR3 DNA: TGTGCCAGCAGTGATGTAGGGAGTGGCGGACAGCCCCAGCATTTT

clone size: once
J gene: TRBJ1-1
D gene: -
V gene: TRBV29-1
CDR3 protein: CSGSVTSDTEAFF
CDR3 DNA: TGCAGCGGGTCGGTAACCTCGGACACTGAAGCTTTCTTT

clone size: -
J gene: TRBJ1-1
D gene: -
V gene: TRBV15
CDR3 protein: CATEGVMNTEAFF
CDR3 DNA: TGTGCCACGGAGGGGGTCATGAACACTGAAGCTTTCTTT

clone size: -
J gene: TRBJ2-3
D gene: TRBD1
V gene: TRBV7-9
CDR3 protein: CASSSLWTGSTDTQYF
CDR3 DNA: TGTGCCAGCAGCTCGCTCTGGACAGGGAGCACAGATACGCAGTATTTT

clone size: -
J gene: TRBJ1-2
D gene: -
V gene: TRBV12-3/TRBV12-4
CDR3 protein: CASSLGGGDGYTF
CDR3 DNA: TGTGCCAGCAGTTTGGGTGGAGGGGATGGCTACACCTTC

clone size: few
J gene: TRBJ2-6
D gene: TRBD2
V gene: TRBV19
CDR3 protein: CASRPGGGPGANVLTF
CDR3 DNA: TGTGCCAGTAGGCCCGGGGGGGGTCCTGGGGCCAACGTCCTGACTTTC

clone size: -
J gene: TRBJ2-5
D gene: -
V gene: TRBV6-5
CDR3 protein: CASREVGGTETQYF
CDR3 DNA: TGTGCCAGCAGGGAGGTGGGCGGGACAGAGACCCAGTACTTC

clone size: -
J gene: TRBJ2-2
D gene: -
V gene: TRBV2
CDR3 protein: CASSEPGAGTPNTGELFF
CDR3 DNA: TGTGCCAGCAGTGAGCCCGGCGCCGGGACCCCGAACACCGGGGAGCTGTTTTTT

clone size: -
J gene: TRBJ1-2
D gene: TRBD1
V gene: TRBV19
CDR3 protein: CASSIVGQGAPVGYTF
CDR3 DNA: TGTGCCAGTAGTATCGTAGGACAGGGGGCGCCGGTTGGCTACACCTTC

clone size: -
J gene: TRBJ2-7
D gene: TRBD1
V gene: TRBV2
CDR3 protein: CACKGGQGPYEQYF
CDR3 DNA: TGTGCCTGTAAGGGGGGACAGGGTCCCTACGAGCAGTACTTC

clone size: -
J gene: TRBJ2-3
D gene: TRBD2
V gene: TRBV7-9
CDR3 protein: CASSPPLTSGANTDTQYF
CDR3 DNA: TGTGCCAGCAGCCCGCCACTCACTAGCGGAGCCAACACAGATACGCAGTATTTT

clone size: -
J gene: TRBJ1-1
D gene: TRBD1
V gene: TRBV10-3
CDR3 protein: CAISDRTGGTEAFF
CDR3 DNA: TGTGCCATCAGCGACCGGACAGGGGGAACTGAAGCTTTCTTT

clone size: -
J gene: TRBJ2-1
D gene: -
V gene: TRBV2
CDR3 protein: CASTLKNEQFF
CDR3 DNA: TGTGCCAGCACTCTGAAGAATGAGCAGTTCTTC

clone size: -
J gene: TRBJ2-4
D gene: -
V gene: TRBV7-2
CDR3 protein: CASSPTQGAKNIQYF
CDR3 DNA: TGTGCCAGCAGCCCCACTCAGGGGGCCAAAAACATTCAGTACTTC

clone size: -
J gene: TRBJ1-5
D gene: -
V gene: TRBV6-1
CDR3 protein: CASSEAGGGQPQHF
CDR3 DNA: TGTGCCAGCAGTGAAGCGGGGGGTGGTCAGCCCCAGCATTTT